This T cell receptor beta chain came from a study of T-cell memory formation after mild COVID-19. TCRdb called the 5' RACE reads again in MiXCR, with one record for every CDR3 protein. The profile shows fewer than 400,000 distinct CDR3 sequences, about 16% of them singletons. V was shortened by 5 bases and J by 0 bases, with 17 bases between the two germline ends. This CDR3 is built from 16 residues. Per the germline V gene, CDR1 is SGHTA and CDR2 is FQGNSA. This clonotype was counted a single time. The sequenced material came from PBMCs or a T cell subset sorted from them (not recorded which). The source is a man between 18 and 35 years old who had mild COVID-19 (a few samples of this study predate the infection). Cell type and time point are not known. The chain has TRBV7-2 and TRBJ2-7; D unclear. The CDR3 region has the DNA TGTGCCAGCAGCCCCGTTCCGGGCAGTTACTCCTACGAGCAGTACTTC. It translates to CASSPVPGSYSYEQYF.